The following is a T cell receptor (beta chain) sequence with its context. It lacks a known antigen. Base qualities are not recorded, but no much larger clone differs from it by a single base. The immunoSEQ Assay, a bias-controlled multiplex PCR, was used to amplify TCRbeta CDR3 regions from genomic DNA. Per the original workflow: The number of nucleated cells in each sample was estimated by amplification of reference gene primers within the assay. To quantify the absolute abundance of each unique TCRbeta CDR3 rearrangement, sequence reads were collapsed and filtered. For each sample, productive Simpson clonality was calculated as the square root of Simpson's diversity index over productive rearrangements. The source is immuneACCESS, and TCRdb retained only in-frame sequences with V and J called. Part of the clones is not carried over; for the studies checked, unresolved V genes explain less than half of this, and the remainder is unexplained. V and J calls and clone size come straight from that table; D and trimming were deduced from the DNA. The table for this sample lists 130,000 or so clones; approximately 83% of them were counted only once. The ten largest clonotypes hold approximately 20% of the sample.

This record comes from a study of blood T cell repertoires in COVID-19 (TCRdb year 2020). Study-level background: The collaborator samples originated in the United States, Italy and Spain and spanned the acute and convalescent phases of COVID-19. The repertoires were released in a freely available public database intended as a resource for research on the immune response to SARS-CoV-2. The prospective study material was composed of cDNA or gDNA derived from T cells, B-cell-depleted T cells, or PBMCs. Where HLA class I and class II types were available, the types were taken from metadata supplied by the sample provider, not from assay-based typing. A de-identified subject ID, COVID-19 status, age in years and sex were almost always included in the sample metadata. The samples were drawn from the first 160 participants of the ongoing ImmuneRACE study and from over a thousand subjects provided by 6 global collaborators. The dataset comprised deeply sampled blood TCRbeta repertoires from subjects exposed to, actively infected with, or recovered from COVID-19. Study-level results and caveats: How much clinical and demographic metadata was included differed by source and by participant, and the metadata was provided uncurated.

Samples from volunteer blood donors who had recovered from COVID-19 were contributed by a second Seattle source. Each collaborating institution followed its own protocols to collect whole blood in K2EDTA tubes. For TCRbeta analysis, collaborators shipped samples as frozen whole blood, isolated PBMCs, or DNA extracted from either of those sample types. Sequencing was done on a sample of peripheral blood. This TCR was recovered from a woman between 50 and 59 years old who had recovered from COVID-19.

The nucleotide sequence is TGTGCCAGCAGTTTAGGGCAGGGGGCAGCCTATGGCTACACCTTC. Its translation is CASSLGQGAAYGYTF. The chain is assembled from TRBV27 and TRBJ1-2; 8 nucleotides in the junction match TRBD1. Taken from cysteine to phenylalanine, the CDR3 has 15 residues. The read is trimmed to its CDR3 DNA, 45 bases read in frame from base 1. At the junction V is shortened by 2 bases and J by 4 bases; bases outside the gene matches: 6. The germline V gene (reference sequence) yields MNHEY for CDR1 and SMNVEV for CDR2.